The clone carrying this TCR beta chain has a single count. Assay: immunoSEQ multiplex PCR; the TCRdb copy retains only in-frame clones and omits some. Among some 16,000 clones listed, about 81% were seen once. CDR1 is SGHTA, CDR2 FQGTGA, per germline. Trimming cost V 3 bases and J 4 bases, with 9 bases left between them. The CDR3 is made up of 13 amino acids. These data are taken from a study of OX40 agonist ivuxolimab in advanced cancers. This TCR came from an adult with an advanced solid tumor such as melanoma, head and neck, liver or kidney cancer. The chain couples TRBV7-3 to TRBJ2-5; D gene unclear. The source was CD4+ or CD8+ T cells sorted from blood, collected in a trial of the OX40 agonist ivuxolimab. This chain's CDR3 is CASSLIHRETQYF. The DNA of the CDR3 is TGTGCCAGCAGCTTGATTCATCGAGAGACCCAGTACTTC.